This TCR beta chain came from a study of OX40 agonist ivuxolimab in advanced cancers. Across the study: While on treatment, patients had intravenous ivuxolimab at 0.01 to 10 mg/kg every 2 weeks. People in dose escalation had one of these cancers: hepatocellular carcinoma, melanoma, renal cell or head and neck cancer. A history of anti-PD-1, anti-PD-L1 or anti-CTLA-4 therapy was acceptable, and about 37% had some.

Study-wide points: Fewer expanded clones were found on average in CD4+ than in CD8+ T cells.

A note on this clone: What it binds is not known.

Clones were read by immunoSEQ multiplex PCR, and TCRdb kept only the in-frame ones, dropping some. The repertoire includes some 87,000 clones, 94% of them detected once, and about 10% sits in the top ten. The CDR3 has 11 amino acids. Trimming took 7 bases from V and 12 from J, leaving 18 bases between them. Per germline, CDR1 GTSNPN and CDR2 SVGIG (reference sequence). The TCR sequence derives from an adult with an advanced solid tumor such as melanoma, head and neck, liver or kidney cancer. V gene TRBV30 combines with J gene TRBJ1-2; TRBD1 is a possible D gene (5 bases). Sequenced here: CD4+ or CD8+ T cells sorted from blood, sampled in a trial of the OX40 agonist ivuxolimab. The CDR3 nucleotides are TGTGCCTCTCCCGGGGGGAGGGGCAACACCTTC. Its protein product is CASPGGRGNTF.